This note documents a single T cell receptor (beta chain) sequence. Germline loops: CDR1 SNHLY, CDR2 FYNNEI. The CDR3 totals 11 residues. Trimming pared 5 bases from V and 8 bases from J, leaving 7 bases between. The sample originates from a study of blood T cell repertoires in COVID-19. For the study at large: COVID-19 samples from acute and convalescent phases originated in the United States, Italy and Spain.

Enrolled through a virtual design, the participants were between about 18 and 89 years of age and came from 24 US areas. Cohorts were based on clinical histories the participants reported. Original handling: Reference gene primers were amplified, and this amplification served to estimate nucleated cell counts. Measured with immunoSEQ multiplex PCR; TCRdb has only the in-frame clones, and not every one. The V and J calls and clone size are taken from that table; D and trimming were inferred from the DNA. The sample lists around 380,000 clones, 87% seen once, with approximately 1.3% in the top ten. The sample taken for sequencing was PBMCs or T cells enriched from blood (not recorded which). The receptor's source is a man aged 25 to 40 who had recovered from COVID-19. The chain has TRBV2 and TRBJ2-1; D gene unclear. CDR3 coding DNA: TGTGCCAGCAGTTTAGCATATGAGCAGTTCTTC. It translates to CASSLAYEQFF.